This T cell receptor (beta chain) was sequenced for a study of cytomegalovirus exposure and HLA in healthy donors. General observations from the study: Investigators reported some 150 TCR beta chains as tied to cytomegalovirus. Later work found most CMV-associated TCR beta chains apparently HLA-restricted.

The PCR was carried out with 60 Vbeta primers and 13 Jbeta primers. TCRdb keeps only in-frame clones here, not all; method: immunoSEQ multiplex PCR. The sample holds approximately 110,000 clones, over 65% seen once. About this clone itself: Its antigen is unidentified.

The sequenced sample was PBMCs. The source of this sequence is a man aged 50 or older in good health and CMV-seronegative.

The CDR3 DNA sequence: TGCAGCGCTGGGGGCTCTCTCGAACTGTTTTTT. Its translation: CSAGGSLELFF. The rearrangement joins TRBV29-1 to TRBJ1-4; D is perhaps TRBD1 (6 bases). The CDR3 is 11 residues long. Germline CDR1 reads SQVTM; CDR2 reads ANQGSEA. The V gene lost 7 bases and the J gene lost 12 bases, with 15 bases spanning the gap.